This T cell receptor (beta chain) is from a study of CD8+CD57+ T cells in acquired aplastic anemia (dated by TCRdb to 2017 to 2018). About the full investigation: DNA extracted from sorted CD4+ and CD8+ cells had a mean of roughly 3.4 ug, with a range of roughly 0.18 to 27.4 ug. CD8+CD57+ expansion was defined as frequency above the mean frequency observed in healthy subjects.

A word on this clonotype: The target of this receptor is not known. Base-call qualities are not available, and no considerably larger clone is one nucleotide away.

Findings and caveats that apply to the study as a whole: Patients and healthy controls showed no significant difference in CD8+ Simpson's diversity (P=0.060). Around 27 CD8+ CDR3 sequences were found to be shared between patients and controls, but these sequences appeared to be highly expressed in patients and within the immunodominant clones of the patients.

Genomic DNA was used as template for profiling of TCR beta VDJ combinations and CDR3 sequences. An Illumina HiSeq 2000 was used for TCR repertoire sequencing. As for how the authors treated the data: TRBV/TRBJ rearrangement plots, CDR3 size and DJ length profiles, and Simpson's diversity index were used to evaluate the repertoires. Whichever DNA sequence was most abundant in the deep sequencing data was defined as the immunodominant clone. CDR3 amino acid sequences were checked for sharing across subjects and were also compared against the VDJdb database and published repertoires. In TCRdb, the public reads were trimmed at Q25 with fastp and aligned with MiXCR, with productive beta chains retained. Every CDR3 protein is listed once, alongside the most common genes and DNA of its rows. These V and J calls derive from TCRdb rather than the authors' analysis. The table for this sample lists roughly 250,000 distinct CDR3 sequences; 82% of them were counted only once. Roughly 42% of the sample rests with the top ten.

Flow cytometry had shown CD8+CD57+ cell expansion in the patients selected for sequencing. All patients had severe acquired aplastic anemia diagnosed by International Study of Aplastic Anemia and Agranulocytosis and Camitta criteria. Patients had received no therapy at the time of blood sampling. The study deep-sequenced TCR repertoires of sorted CD4+ and CD8+ blood T cells from severe aplastic anemia patients and healthy subjects. In the USA, patient enrollment took place under clinicaltrials.gov protocols 00001620, 01623167, 00001397, 00071045, 00081523 and 00961064. Ficoll-Paque density gradient centrifugation was used to isolate peripheral blood mononuclear cells. Before DNA extraction, CD4+ and CD8+ T cells were sorted with FACS or magnetic beads. Relative to germline, V is 0 bases shorter and J is 12 bases shorter, with 21 bases between their ends. CDR1 and CDR2 are drawn from the germline V gene: SGHDT, YYEEEE. CDR3 length: 15 amino acids, cysteine to phenylalanine. Only CDR3 DNA remains: 45 bases, in frame from the first base.

The sequence joins TRBV5-6 to TRBJ2-5; the D match is possibly TRBD1 or TRBD2, with 5 bases aligned in each. The sequenced material came from sorted CD4+, CD8+, or CD8+CD57+ T cells (not recorded which) from PBMCs. The TCR was taken from a human donor with aplastic anemia. Here the CDR3 is given as CASSLARDGLVYEYF. The sequence in DNA is TGTGCCAGCAGCTTGGCGAGGGACGGGCTCGTATATGAGTACTTC.